The entry that follows covers one TCR beta chain sequence. Its antigen is not known. The CDR3 runs to 14 residues. The V gene lost 4 bases and the J gene lost 8 bases, with 16 bases spanning the gap. Per the germline V gene, CDR1 is SGHDT and CDR2 is YYEEEE. The entry originates in a study of T cell responses to AZD1222 COVID-19 vaccine. Whole-study results and caveats: Donors were chiefly white British, with a greater number of females, and clonal diversity was perhaps underestimated.

Assay used: immunoSEQ multiplex PCR; TCRdb lists only in-frame clones, some missing. The table has 140,000 to 150,000 clones, just over 90% seen once. This sequence originates from an adult in good health. The sequenced sample was peripheral blood, obtained on day 0 of MenACWY control vaccination. V gene TRBV5-6 combines with J gene TRBJ2-4; a possible D gene is TRBD1 (6 bases). The CDR3 region is CASSPGQNGDIQYF. The CDR3 nucleotides are TGTGCCAGCAGCCCTGGACAGAATGGGGACATTCAGTACTTC.